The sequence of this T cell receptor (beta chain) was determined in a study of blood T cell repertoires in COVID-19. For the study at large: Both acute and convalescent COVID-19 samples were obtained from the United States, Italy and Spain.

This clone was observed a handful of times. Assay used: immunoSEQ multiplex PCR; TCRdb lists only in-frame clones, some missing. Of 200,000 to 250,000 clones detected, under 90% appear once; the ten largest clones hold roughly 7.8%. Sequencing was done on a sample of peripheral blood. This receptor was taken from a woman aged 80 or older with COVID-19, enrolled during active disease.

CDR3 DNA sequence: TGTGCCAGCAGTCTCGGACACACCGCCACCGGGGAGCTGTTTTTT. Protein product: CASSLGHTATGELFF. The chain joins TRBV6-5 to TRBJ2-2, with TRBD1 as a possible D gene (5 bases). CDR3 size: 15 residues. Trimming shortened V by 5 bases and J by 4 bases, and 14 bases separated the two germline ends. Germline lookup yields CDR1 MNHEY and CDR2 SVGAGI.